The 14 T cell receptor beta chains below all came from one sample that was sequenced in a study of blood T cell repertoires in COVID-19. Some clones are missing from TCRdb's copy, which holds only in-frame ones; the method was immunoSEQ multiplex PCR. Of under 300,000 clones listed, approximately 82% are singletons. Sequencing input: peripheral blood. These receptors were obtained from an elderly woman with active or convalescent COVID-19.

In DNA form, the CDR3 reads TGTGCCACTACAGGGGACAGTTCGAATTCACCCCTCCACTTT. Translated: CATTGDSSNSPLHF. V is TRBV28 and J is TRBJ1-6; TRBD1 aligns across 7 bases. This CDR3 region has 14 residues. V shed 10 bases, J shed 7 bases, and the junction held 10 bases outside the gene matches. CDR1 is MDHEN and CDR2 is SYDVKM in the germline V gene.

This clone appeared once. The rearrangement uses TRBV7-8 and TRBJ2-4, with unresolved D. The V gene lost 3 bases and the J gene lost 0 bases, with 6 bases spanning the gap. The V gene's germline CDR1 is SGHVS and CDR2 FQNEAQ. This CDR3 contains 14 residues. CDR3 sequence reads: CASSLAEAKNIQYF. The CDR3 DNA follows: TGTGCCAGCAGCTTGGCAGAAGCCAAAAACATTCAGTACTTC.

The chain couples TRBV15 to TRBJ2-5; D is perhaps TRBD2 (6 bases). This CDR3 contains 16 residues. Germline loops: CDR1 LNHNV, CDR2 YYDKDF (reference sequence). The germline V and J ends were trimmed by 0 bases and 2 bases, with 13 bases remaining between them. CDR3: CATSRDLGLLQETQYF. The DNA for the CDR3 is TGTGCCACCAGCAGAGATTTGGGACTGCTTCAAGAGACCCAGTACTTC.

The chain employs TRBV4-1 and TRBJ2-7; 9 bases align to TRBD2. J was trimmed by 1 base and V by 3 bases; bases with no gene match: 19. In germline, CDR1 is MGHRA, CDR2 YSYEKL. The CDR3 has 20 residues. The DNA for the CDR3 is TGCGCCAGCAGCCAGAGTCCTTCCTCGACTAGCGGAGATTGGTCCTACGAGCAGTACTTC. It specifies CASSQSPSSTSGDWSYEQYF.

This clone showed up just a few times. J is TRBJ1-1 and V is TRBV4-1, with D uncertain. CDR1 and CDR2 from the germline V gene are MGHRA and YSYEKL. Trimming shortened V by 4 bases and J by 1 base, and 10 bases separated the two germline ends. This CDR3 comprises 14 residues. The CDR3 coding sequence is TGCGCCAGCAGCCGGTCCGGGAGGAACACTGAAGCTTTCTTT. Translated: CASSRSGRNTEAFF.

V usage is TRBV10-1 and J usage is TRBJ2-3, with 11 bases that match TRBD2. Germline V gives CDR1 WNHNN, CDR2 SYGVQD (reference sequence). The V segment lost 5 bases and the J segment 4 bases; nucleotides outside the gene matches: 8. This CDR3 contains 16 residues. The CDR3 DNA follows: TGCGCCAGCAGTTCACTAGCGGGAGCAGGGGCAGATACGCAGTATTTT. Amino acid sequence: CASSSLAGAGADTQYF.

The J gene is TRBJ2-2, the V gene TRBV25-1; unclear D gene. The CDR3 is 14 residues long. V gave up 1 base and J gave up 1 base, with 4 bases separating them. Per the germline V gene, CDR1 is MGHDK and CDR2 is SYGVNS. Here the CDR3 reads CASSESGNTGELFF. In DNA, the CDR3 is TGTGCCAGCAGTGAATCCGGGAACACCGGGGAGCTGTTTTTT.

This chain uses TRBV3-1 (or the pseudogene TRBV3-2) with TRBJ1-1; no definite D call. Trimming removed 6 bases at V and 1 base at J, with 12 bases between. The CDR3 spans 14 residues. Germline-derived CDR1 and CDR2 are LGHDT and YNNKEL (reference sequence). The CDR3 DNA reads TGTGCCAGCAGAGCCCGGGATCAGAACACTGAAGCTTTCTTT. Protein product: CASRARDQNTEAFF.

This clone was observed a single time. The chain recombines TRBV9 with TRBJ2-7; a weak D match, TRBD2 (6 bases). The CDR3 is 11 amino acids. The V gene's germline CDR1 is SGDLS and CDR2 YYNGEE. Trimming removed 5 bases from V and 7 bases from J, with 10 bases in between. The CDR3: CASSLEGEQYF. The CDR3 nucleotides read TGTGCCAGCAGTTTGGAGGGGGAGCAGTACTTC. The full variable domain, with the rest looked up from reference TRBV9 and TRBJ2-7, is DSGVTQTPKHLITATGQRVTLRCSPRSGDLSVYWYQQSLDQGLQFLIQYYNGEERAKGNILERFSAQQFPDLHSELNLSSLELGDSALYFCASSLEGEQYFGPGTRLTVT.

The CDR3: CASSPRDRGGTEAFF. CDR3 nucleotide sequence: TGTGCCAGCAGCCCCCGAGACAGGGGTGGCACTGAAGCTTTCTTT. The chain combines TRBV3-1 (or the pseudogene TRBV3-2) with TRBJ1-1, with TRBD1 matching 8 bases. Germline V gene sequence: CDR1 LGHDT, CDR2 YNNKEL (reference sequence). J was trimmed by 4 bases and V by 4 bases; bases with no gene match: 8. The CDR3 has 15 residues.

On this clone: This CDR3 is also generated by other DNA sequences in the sample. The chain is built from TRBV19 and TRBJ1-1, with 8 nucleotides matching TRBD1. Germline CDR1 and CDR2: LNHDA and SQIVND (reference sequence). Unmatched junction bases numbered 2, after V lost 4 bases and J lost 1 base. The CDR3 sequence is 14 residues long. The CDR3 loop reads CASSTGQGNTEAFF. The DNA of the CDR3 is TGTGCCAGTAGTACCGGACAGGGGAACACTGAAGCTTTCTTT.

The chain recombines TRBV3-1 (or the pseudogene TRBV3-2) with TRBJ2-7; 9 bases line up with TRBD1. CDR1 and CDR2 (germline): LGHDT, YNNKEL (reference sequence). V was clipped by 3 bases and J by 3 bases; unmatched bases: 6. This CDR3 region has 15 residues. The CDR3 coding sequence is TGTGCCAGCAGCCAGGCACCGGGACAGGGCTACGAGCAGTACTTC. It is translated as CASSQAPGQGYEQYF.

The chain recombines TRBV5-1 with TRBJ1-1; perhaps TRBD1 as D (6 bases). CDR1 SGHRS and CDR2 YFSETQ come from the germline V gene. The V end was cut by 0 bases, the J end by 6 bases, with 9 bases between. The CDR3 is made up of 13 amino acids. CDR3 nucleotides: TGCGCCAGCAGCTTGGCGGCAGGGGCTGAAGCTTTCTTT. This codes for CASSLAAGAEAFF.

The J gene is TRBJ1-2, the V gene TRBV19, with 8 bases aligning to TRBD1. The CDR3 length is 14 residues. V gave up 3 bases and J gave up 10 bases; unmatched junction bases: 10. CDR1 and CDR2 from the germline V gene are LNHDA and SQIVND (reference sequence). In DNA, the CDR3 is TGTGCCAGTAGTATGATGGACAGGGTAAAGGACTACACCTTC. Residues: CASSMMDRVKDYTF.